These T cell receptor beta chains were read from a single sample in a study of T cells after yellow fever vaccination. Via MiXCR, TCRdb re-called the 5' RACE reads, giving one row per CDR3 protein. The sample contains hundreds of thousands of distinct CDR3 sequences, 13% of which appear only once. The sequences come from PBMCs, collected on the day of the yellow fever booster vaccination. The receptors stem from a man aged 25-45 years who received the YFV17D yellow fever vaccine. Both conserved end residues are part of each CDR3. D genes are given only for firm matches. Clone size is stated in some rows and not others, as once, few, many or a class when expanded.

cdr3_aa cdr3_nt j_call d_call v_call clone_size
CSVLQGYEQYF TGCAGCGTTCTCCAGGGCTACGAGCAGTACTTC TRBJ2-7 - TRBV29-1 -
CSATSVPGTDTQYF TGCAGTGCCACGTCGGTCCCCGGCACAGATACGCAGTATTTT TRBJ2-3 - TRBV20-1 few
CASSLFVEGSNEQFF TGTGCCAGCAGCTTATTTGTAGAGGGTTCGAATGAGCAGTTCTTC TRBJ2-1 - TRBV7-3 -
CAISEPTSLQWPTQYF TGTGCCATCAGTGAGCCGACTAGCCTACAATGGCCTACGCAGTATTTT TRBJ2-3 TRBD2 TRBV10-3 -
CSAASPQGGRETQYF TGCAGTGCTGCTTCCCCCCAGGGCGGTCGGGAGACCCAGTACTTC TRBJ2-5 - TRBV20-1 many
CASSLAGADTQYF TGTGCCAGCAGTTTAGCGGGGGCAGATACGCAGTATTTT TRBJ2-3 TRBD2 TRBV5-1 many
CASTRLYQETQYF TGTGCCAGCACCCGCTTGTACCAAGAGACCCAGTACTTC TRBJ2-5 - TRBV18 -
CASSQDPRGTQYF TGCGCCAGCAGCCAAGACCCGAGGGGGACCCAGTACTTC TRBJ2-5 - TRBV4-3 few
CASSERGVNYIQYF TGTGCCAGCAGCGAACGGGGGGTCAATTACATTCAGTACTTC TRBJ2-4 TRBD2 TRBV25-1 few
CASSPEPGWSGAFF TGCGCCAGCAGCCCGGAACCCGGTTGGTCAGGAGCTTTCTTT TRBJ1-1 - TRBV5-1 few
CASSTIPDRGRYEQYF TGTGCCAGCAGCACCATCCCAGACAGAGGACGATACGAGCAGTACTTC TRBJ2-7 - TRBV7-2 -
CASSFPRETQYF TGCGCCAGCAGCTTCCCACGGGAGACCCAGTACTTC TRBJ2-5 - TRBV5-1 -
CSAEPPSSGTGGQFF TGCAGTGCTGAACCCCCCAGTAGCGGGACGGGGGGGCAGTTCTTC TRBJ2-1 TRBD2 TRBV20-1 -
CASSSGTGFSYTF TGTGCCAGCAGTTCGGGGACAGGGTTTAGCTACACCTTC TRBJ1-2 TRBD1 TRBV28 few